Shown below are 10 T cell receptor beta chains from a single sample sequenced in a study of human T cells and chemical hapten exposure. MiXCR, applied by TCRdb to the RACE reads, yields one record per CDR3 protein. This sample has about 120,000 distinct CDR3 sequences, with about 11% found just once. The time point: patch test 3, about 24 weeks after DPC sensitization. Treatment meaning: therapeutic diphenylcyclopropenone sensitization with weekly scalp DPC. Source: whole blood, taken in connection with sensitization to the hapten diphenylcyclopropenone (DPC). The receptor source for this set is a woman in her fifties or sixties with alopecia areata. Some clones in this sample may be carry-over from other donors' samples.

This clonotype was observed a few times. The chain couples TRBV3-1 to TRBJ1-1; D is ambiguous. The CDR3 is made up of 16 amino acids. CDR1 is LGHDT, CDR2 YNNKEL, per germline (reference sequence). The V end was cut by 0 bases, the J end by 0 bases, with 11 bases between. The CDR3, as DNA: TGTGCCAGCAGCCAAGATGCGGCAGGCCTGAACACTGAAGCTTTCTTT. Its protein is CASSQDAAGLNTEAFF.

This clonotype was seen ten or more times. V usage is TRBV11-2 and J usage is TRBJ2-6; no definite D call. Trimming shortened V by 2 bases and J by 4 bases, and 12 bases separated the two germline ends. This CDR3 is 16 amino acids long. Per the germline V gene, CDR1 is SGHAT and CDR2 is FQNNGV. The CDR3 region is CASSLKMGRGANVLTF. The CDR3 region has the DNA TGTGCCAGCAGCTTAAAGATGGGTAGGGGGGCCAACGTCCTGACTTTC.

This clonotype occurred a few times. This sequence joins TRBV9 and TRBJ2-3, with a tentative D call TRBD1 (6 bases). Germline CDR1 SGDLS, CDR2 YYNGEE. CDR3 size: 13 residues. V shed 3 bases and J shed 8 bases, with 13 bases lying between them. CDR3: CASSGQGLGTQYF. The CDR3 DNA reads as TGTGCCAGCAGCGGCCAGGGGCTCGGTACGCAGTATTTT.

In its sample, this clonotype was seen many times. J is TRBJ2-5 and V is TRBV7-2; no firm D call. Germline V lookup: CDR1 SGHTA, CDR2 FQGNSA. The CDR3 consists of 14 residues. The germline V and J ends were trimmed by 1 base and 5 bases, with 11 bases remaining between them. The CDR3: CASSLGLSGETQYF. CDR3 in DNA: TGTGCCAGCAGCTTAGGGTTGTCCGGGGAGACCCAGTACTTC.

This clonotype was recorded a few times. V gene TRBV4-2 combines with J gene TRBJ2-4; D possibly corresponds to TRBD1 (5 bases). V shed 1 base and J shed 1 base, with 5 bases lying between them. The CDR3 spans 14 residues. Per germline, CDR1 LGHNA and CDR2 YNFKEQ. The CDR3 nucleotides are TGTGCCAGCAGCCAAGGGGGCGCCAAAAACATTCAGTACTTC. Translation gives CASSQGGAKNIQYF.

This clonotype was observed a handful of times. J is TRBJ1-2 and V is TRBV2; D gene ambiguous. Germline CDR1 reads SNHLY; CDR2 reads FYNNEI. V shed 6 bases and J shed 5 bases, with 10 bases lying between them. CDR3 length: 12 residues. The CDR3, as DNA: TGTGCCAGCAGAACAGACGAGTATGGCTACACCTTC. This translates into CASRTDEYGYTF. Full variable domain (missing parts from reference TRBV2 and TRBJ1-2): EPEVTQTPSHQVTQMGQEVILRCVPISNHLYFYWYRQILGQKVEFLVSFYNNEISEKSEIFDDQFSVERPDGSNFTLKIRSTKLEDSAMYFCASRTDEYGYTFGSGTRLTVV.

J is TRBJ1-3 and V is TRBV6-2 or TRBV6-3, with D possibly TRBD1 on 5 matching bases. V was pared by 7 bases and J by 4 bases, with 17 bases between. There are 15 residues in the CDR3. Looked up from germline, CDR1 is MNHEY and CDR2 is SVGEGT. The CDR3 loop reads CASNSNRGAGNTIYF. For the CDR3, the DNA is TGTGCCAGCAACTCGAATAGGGGTGCCGGAAACACCATATATTTT.

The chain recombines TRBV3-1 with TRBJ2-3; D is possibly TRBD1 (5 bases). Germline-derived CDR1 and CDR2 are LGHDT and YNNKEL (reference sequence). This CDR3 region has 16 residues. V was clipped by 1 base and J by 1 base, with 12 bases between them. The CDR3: CASSQVGTGGTDTQYF. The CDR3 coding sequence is TGTGCCAGCAGCCAAGTCGGAACAGGCGGCACAGATACGCAGTATTTT.

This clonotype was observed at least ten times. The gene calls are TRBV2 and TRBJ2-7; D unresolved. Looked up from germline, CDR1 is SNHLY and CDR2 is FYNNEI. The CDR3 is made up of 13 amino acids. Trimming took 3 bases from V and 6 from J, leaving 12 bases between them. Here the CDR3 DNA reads TGTGCCAGCAGTGAGGTGAGGACCTCCGAGCAGTACTTC. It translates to CASSEVRTSEQYF. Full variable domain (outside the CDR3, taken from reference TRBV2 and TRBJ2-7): EPEVTQTPSHQVTQMGQEVILRCVPISNHLYFYWYRQILGQKVEFLVSFYNNEISEKSEIFDDQFSVERPDGSNFTLKIRSTKLEDSAMYFCASSEVRTSEQYFGPGTRLTVT.

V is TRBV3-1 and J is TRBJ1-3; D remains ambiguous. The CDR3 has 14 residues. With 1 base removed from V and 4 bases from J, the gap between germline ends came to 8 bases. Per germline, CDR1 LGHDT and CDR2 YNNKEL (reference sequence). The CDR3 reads CASSQGTKGNTIYF. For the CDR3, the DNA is TGTGCCAGCAGCCAAGGCACGAAAGGAAACACCATATATTTT.